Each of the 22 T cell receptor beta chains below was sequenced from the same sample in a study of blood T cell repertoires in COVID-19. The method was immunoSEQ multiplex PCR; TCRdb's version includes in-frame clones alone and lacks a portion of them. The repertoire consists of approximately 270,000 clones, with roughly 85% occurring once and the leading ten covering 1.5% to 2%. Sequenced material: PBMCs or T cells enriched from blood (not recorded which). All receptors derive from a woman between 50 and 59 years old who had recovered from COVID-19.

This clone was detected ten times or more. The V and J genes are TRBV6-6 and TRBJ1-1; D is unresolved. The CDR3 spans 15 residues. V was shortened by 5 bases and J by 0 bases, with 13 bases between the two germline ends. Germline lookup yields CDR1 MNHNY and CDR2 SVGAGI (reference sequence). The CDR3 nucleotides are TGTGCCAGCAGTCGATCGTCGGGGTTGAACACTGAAGCTTTCTTT. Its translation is CASSRSSGLNTEAFF.

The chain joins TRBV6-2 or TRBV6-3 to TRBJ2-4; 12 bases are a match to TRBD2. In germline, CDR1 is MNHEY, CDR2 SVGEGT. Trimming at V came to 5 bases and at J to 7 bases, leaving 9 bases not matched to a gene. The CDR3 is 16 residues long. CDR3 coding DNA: TGTGCCAGCAGTACTAGCGGGAGGTCCTTGGTGAACATTCAGTACTTC. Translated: CASSTSGRSLVNIQYF.

CDR3: CASSAEASGRNEQFF. In nucleotides, the CDR3 is TGTGCCAGCAGTGCAGAGGCTAGCGGGAGAAATGAGCAGTTCTTC. This chain connects TRBV2 to TRBJ2-1; TRBD2 matches 10 bases. Germline V gives CDR1 SNHLY, CDR2 FYNNEI. The CDR3 is 15 amino acids. Trimming cost V 4 bases and J 7 bases; bases outside gene matches: 7.

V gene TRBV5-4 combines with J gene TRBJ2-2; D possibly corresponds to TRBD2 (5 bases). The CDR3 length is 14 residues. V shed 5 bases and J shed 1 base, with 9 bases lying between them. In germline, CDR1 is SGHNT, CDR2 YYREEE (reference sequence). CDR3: CASRDSRNTGELFF. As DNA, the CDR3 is TGTGCCAGCAGGGACTCAAGGAACACCGGGGAGCTGTTTTTT. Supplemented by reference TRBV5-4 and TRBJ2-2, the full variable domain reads ETGVTQSPTHLIKTRGQQVTLRCSSQSGHNTVSWYQQALGQGPQFIFQYYREEENGRGNFPPRFSGLQFPNYSSELNVNALELDDSALYLCASRDSRNTGELFFGEGSRLTVL.

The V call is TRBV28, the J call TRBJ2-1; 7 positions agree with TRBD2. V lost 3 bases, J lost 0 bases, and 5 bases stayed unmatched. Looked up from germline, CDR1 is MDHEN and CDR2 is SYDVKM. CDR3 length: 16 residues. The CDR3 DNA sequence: TGTGCCAGCAGTTTCGTAACTAGCGTCTCCTACAATGAGCAGTTCTTC. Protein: CASSFVTSVSYNEQFF.

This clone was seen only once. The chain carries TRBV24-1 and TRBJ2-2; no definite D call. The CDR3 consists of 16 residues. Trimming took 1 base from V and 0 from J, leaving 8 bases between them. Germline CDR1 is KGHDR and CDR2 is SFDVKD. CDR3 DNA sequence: TGTGCCACCAGTGATTTTAGACAAACGAACACCGGGGAGCTGTTTTTT. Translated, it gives CATSDFRQTNTGELFF.

CDR3 sequence: CASGLGTSGKLYTQYF. Written as DNA, the CDR3 is TGTGCCAGCGGCCTCGGGACTAGCGGAAAACTATATACGCAGTATTTT. The rearrangement links TRBV6-2 or TRBV6-3 to TRBJ2-3; 11 nucleotides align to TRBD2. The junction had 14 bases not matched to a gene; V was cut back by 8 bases and J by 7 bases. The CDR3 sequence is 16 residues long. Germline assignment: CDR1 MNHEY and CDR2 SVGEGT.

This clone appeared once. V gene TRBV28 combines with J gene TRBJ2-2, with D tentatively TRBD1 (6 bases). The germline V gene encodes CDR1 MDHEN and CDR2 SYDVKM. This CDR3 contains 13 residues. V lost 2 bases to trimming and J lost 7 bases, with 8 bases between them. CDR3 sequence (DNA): TGTGCCAGCAGTTTAGGACAGCTCGGGGAGCTGTTTTTT. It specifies CASSLGQLGELFF.

CDR3 sequence reads: CASSWGRDGYTF. In DNA, the CDR3 is TGTGCCAGCAGTTGGGGGCGGGATGGCTACACCTTC. The chain uses TRBV28 and TRBJ1-2; D might be TRBD1 (6 bases). Germline V CDR1 and CDR2: MDHEN, SYDVKM. The CDR3 runs 12 residues. Trimming cost V 4 bases and J 6 bases, with 9 bases left between them.

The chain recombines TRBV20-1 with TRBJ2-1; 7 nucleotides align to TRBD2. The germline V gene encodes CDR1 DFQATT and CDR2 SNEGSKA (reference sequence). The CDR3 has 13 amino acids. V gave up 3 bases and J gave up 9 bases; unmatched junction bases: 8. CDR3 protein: CSASPWGGTEQFF. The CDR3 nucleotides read TGCAGTGCTAGTCCCTGGGGAGGGACTGAGCAGTTCTTC.

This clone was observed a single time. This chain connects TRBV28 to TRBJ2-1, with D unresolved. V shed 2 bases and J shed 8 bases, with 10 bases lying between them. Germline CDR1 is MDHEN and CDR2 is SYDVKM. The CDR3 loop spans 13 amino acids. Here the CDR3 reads CASSLRARDEQFF. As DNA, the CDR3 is TGTGCCAGCAGTTTACGTGCACGCGATGAGCAGTTCTTC.

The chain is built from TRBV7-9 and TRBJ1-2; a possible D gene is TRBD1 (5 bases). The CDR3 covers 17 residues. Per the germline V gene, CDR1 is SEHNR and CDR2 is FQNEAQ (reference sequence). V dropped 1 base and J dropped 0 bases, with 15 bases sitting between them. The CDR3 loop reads CASSLGMQAGANYGYTF. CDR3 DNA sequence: TGTGCCAGCAGCTTAGGAATGCAGGCGGGGGCTAACTATGGCTACACCTTC.

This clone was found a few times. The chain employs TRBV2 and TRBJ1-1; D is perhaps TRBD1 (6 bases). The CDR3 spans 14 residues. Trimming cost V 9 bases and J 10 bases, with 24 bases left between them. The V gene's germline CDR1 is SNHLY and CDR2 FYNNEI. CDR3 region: CARVEGGAGLLAFF. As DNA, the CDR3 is TGTGCCAGGGTAGAGGGGGGGGCAGGTCTGCTAGCTTTCTTT. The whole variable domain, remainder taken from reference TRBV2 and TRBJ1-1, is EPEVTQTPSHQVTQMGQEVILRCVPISNHLYFYWYRQILGQKVEFLVSFYNNEISEKSEIFDDQFSVERPDGSNFTLKIRSTKLEDSAMYFCARVEGGAGLLAFFGQGTRLTVV.

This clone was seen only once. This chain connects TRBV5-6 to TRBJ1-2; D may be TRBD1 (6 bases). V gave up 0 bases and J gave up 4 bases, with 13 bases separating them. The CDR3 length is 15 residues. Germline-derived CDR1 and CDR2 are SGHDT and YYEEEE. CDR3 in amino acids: CASSLAGGLVYGYTF. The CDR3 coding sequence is TGTGCCAGCAGCTTGGCGGGGGGCCTAGTCTATGGCTACACCTTC.

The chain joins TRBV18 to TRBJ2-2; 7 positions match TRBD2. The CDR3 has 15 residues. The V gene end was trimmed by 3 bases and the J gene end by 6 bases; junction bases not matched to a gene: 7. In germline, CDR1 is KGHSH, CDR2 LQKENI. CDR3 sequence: CASSPGTIYAGELFF. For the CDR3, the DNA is TGTGCCAGCTCACCCGGGACTATCTACGCCGGGGAGCTGTTTTTT.

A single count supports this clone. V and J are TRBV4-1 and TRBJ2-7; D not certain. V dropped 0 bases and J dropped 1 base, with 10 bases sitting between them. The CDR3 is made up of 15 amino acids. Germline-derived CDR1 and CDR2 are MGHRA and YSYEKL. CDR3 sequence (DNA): TGCGCCAGCAGCCAAGAGAGGTTTTCTTCCTACGAGCAGTACTTC. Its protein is CASSQERFSSYEQYF.

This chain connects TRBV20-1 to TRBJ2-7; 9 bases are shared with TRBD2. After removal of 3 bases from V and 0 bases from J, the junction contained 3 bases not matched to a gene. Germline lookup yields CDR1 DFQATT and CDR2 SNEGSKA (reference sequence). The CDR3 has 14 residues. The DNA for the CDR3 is TGCAGTGCTAGTCTAGCGGGGATCTCCTACGAGCAGTACTTC. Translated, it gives CSASLAGISYEQYF.

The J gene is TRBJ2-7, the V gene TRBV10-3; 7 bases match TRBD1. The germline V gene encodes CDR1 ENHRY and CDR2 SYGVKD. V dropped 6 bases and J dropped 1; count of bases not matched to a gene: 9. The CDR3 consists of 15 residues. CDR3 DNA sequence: TGTGCCATCAGGCGACGGGACAGCAGTTCCTACGAGCAGTACTTC. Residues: CAIRRRDSSSYEQYF.

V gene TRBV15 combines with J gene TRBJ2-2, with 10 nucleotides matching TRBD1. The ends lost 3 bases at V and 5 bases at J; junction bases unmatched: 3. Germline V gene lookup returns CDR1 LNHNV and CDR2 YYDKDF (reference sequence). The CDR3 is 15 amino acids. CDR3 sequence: CATSRGQGRTGELFF. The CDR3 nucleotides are TGTGCCACCAGCAGGGGACAGGGGAGGACCGGGGAGCTGTTTTTT.

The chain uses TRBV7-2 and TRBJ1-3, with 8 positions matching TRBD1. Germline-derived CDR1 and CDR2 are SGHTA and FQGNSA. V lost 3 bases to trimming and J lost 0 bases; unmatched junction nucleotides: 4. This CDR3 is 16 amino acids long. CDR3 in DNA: TGTGCCAGCAGCTTCGCAGGGGGCCTCTCTGGAAACACCATATATTTT. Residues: CASSFAGGLSGNTIYF.

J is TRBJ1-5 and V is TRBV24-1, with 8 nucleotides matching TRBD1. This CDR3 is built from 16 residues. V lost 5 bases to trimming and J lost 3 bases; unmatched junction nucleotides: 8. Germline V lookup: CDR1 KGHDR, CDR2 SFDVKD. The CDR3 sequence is CATSARGTGPNQPQHF. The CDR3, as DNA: TGTGCCACCAGTGCTAGGGGGACAGGCCCCAATCAGCCCCAGCATTTT.

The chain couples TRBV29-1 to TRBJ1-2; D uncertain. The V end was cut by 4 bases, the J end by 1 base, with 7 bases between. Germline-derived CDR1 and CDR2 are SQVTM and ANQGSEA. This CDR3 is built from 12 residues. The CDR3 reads CSVAEHNYGYTF. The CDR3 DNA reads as TGCAGCGTTGCTGAACATAACTATGGCTACACCTTC.